The clone carrying this TCR beta chain was counted between two and nine times. These data belong to a study of T cell repertoires in cytomegalovirus infection. This CDR3 comprises 13 residues. Germline V CDR1 and CDR2: DFQATT, SNEGSKA (reference sequence). Trimming pared 5 bases from V and 6 bases from J, leaving 13 bases between. MiXCR, applied by TCRdb to the reads, yields one record per CDR3 protein. The sample has under 200,000 distinct CDR3 sequences, nearly 9.5% seen once. This chain uses TRBV20-1 with TRBJ1-4; perhaps TRBD1 as D (5 bases). This receptor was taken from a human donor in good health (CMV status not recorded). Some clones in this sample may be carry-over from other donors' samples. Sequencing was carried out using PBMCs. The CDR3 loop is CSAPGSRDEKLFF. The CDR3 bases are TGCAGTGCTCCAGGGAGTCGGGATGAAAAACTGTTTTTT.